The 4 T cell receptor beta chains given below trace back to one sample, sequenced in a study of cytomegalovirus exposure and HLA in healthy donors. It was with 60 Vbeta and 13 Jbeta primers that the PCR ran. TCRdb's copy holds only in-frame clones and misses some; the assay was immunoSEQ multiplex PCR. This table has about 190,000 clones, roughly 90% appearing once. The sequencing sample was made of PBMCs. These receptors all stem from a boy aged 2 to 10 in good health and CMV-seronegative.

V and J are TRBV7-6 and TRBJ2-3; TRBD2 matches at 8 bases. The CDR3 totals 16 residues. Germline V lookup: CDR1 SGHVS, CDR2 FNYEAQ. Germline trimming cut 5 bases from V and 0 bases from J; bases unmatched to any gene: 7. The CDR3 here is CASSKRLALSTDTQYF. CDR3 DNA: TGTGCCAGCAGCAAAAGACTAGCGTTAAGCACAGATACGCAGTATTTT.

The chain couples TRBV9 to TRBJ2-7; 12 nucleotides line up with TRBD2. There are 14 residues in the CDR3. Germline loops: CDR1 SGDLS, CDR2 YYNGEE. V lost 4 bases, J lost 6 bases, and 5 bases stayed unmatched. CDR3 nucleotide sequence: TGTGCCAGCAGCACTGGACTAGCGGGGTTCGAGCAGTACTTC. Translated: CASSTGLAGFEQYF.

This sequence joins TRBV10-1 and TRBJ1-5, with no clear D. CDR1 is WNHNN and CDR2 is SYGVQD in the germline V gene (reference sequence). With 4 bases removed from V and 4 bases from J, the gap between germline ends came to 14 bases. This CDR3 is 15 amino acids long. CDR3 sequence reads: CASSVYRIPNQPQHF. The CDR3 region has the DNA TGCGCCAGCAGTGTTTACAGAATTCCTAATCAGCCCCAGCATTTT.

The chain uses TRBV2 and TRBJ2-7; D possibly corresponds to TRBD1 (5 bases). The V gene lost 4 bases and the J gene lost 0 bases, with 13 bases spanning the gap. CDR3 length: 15 residues. Germline V CDR1 and CDR2: SNHLY, FYNNEI. The CDR3 DNA reads as TGTGCCAGCAGTGGAGAAGACAGCAGCTCCTACGAGCAGTACTTC. This translates into CASSGEDSSSYEQYF.